This TCR beta chain was obtained from a study of T-cell memory formation after mild COVID-19. General observations from the study: The second-wave clones peaking on day 37 were not confirmed as SARS-CoV-2-specific.

cDNA libraries for TCR alpha and TCR beta, carrying sample barcodes and UMIs, came from 5'RACE with constant-segment primers. Via MiXCR, TCRdb re-called the 5' RACE reads, giving one row per CDR3 protein. The data hold roughly 450,000 distinct CDR3 sequences, with around 17% observed a single time. This clonotype appeared a single time. The antigen is undetermined. This receptor was obtained from a man aged 18 to 30 who had mild COVID-19 (a few samples of this study predate the infection). Cell type and time point are not known. The material sequenced was PBMCs or a T cell subset sorted from them (not recorded which).

The CDR3 DNA reads as TGTGCCATACGTCAGGGGCCCTACGAGCAGTACTTC. Amino acid sequence: CAIRQGPYEQYF. The chain employs TRBV10-3 and TRBJ2-7, with a weak D call TRBD1 (6 bases). The V end was cut by 9 bases, the J end by 2 bases, with 11 bases between. The CDR3 totals 12 residues. Per the germline V gene, CDR1 is ENHRY and CDR2 is SYGVKD.